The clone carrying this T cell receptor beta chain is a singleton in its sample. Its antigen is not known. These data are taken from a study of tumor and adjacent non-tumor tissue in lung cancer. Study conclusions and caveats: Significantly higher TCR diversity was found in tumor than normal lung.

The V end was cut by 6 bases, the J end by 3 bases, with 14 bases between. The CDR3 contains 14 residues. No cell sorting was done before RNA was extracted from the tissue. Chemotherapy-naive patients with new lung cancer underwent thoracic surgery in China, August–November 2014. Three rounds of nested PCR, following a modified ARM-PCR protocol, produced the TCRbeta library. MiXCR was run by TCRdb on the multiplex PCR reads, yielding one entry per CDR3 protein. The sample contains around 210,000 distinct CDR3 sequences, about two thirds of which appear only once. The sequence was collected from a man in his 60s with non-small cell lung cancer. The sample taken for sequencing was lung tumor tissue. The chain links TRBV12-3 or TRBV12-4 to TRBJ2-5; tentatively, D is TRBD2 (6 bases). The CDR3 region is CASRSWSGEETQYF. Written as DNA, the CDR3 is TGTGCCAGCAGGAGCTGGTCGGGAGAAGAGACCCAGTACTTC.